One sample yielded the 21 T cell receptor beta chains listed below, sequenced in a study of cytomegalovirus exposure and HLA in healthy donors. Vbeta (60) and Jbeta (13) primers were used in the PCR. Profiled with immunoSEQ multiplex PCR; TCRdb holds only in-frame clones, not every one. Of more than 90,000 clones detected, about 80% appear once; the ten largest clones hold 0.57%. Sequenced: PBMCs. The receptors derive from a man aged 30 to 45 in good health and CMV-seronegative.

The chain recombines TRBV6-1 with TRBJ2-5, with 7 bases fitting TRBD2. V lost 0 bases and J lost 4; bases outside the gene matches: 5. In germline, CDR1 is MNHNS, CDR2 SASEGT. CDR3 length equals 15 residues. CDR3 coding DNA: TGTGCCAGCAGTGAAGCGCGGGGGTGGGGAGAGACCCAGTACTTC. Protein: CASSEARGWGETQYF.

The chain joins TRBV5-6 to TRBJ2-5; TRBD2 aligns across 10 bases. V lost 0 bases and J lost 6; bases outside the gene matches: 5. This CDR3 is 15 amino acids long. CDR1 is SGHDT, CDR2 YYEEEE, per germline. The CDR3 sequence: CASSLEASGSQTQYF. CDR3 sequence (DNA): TGTGCCAGCAGCTTGGAGGCTAGCGGGAGTCAGACCCAGTACTTC.

This clone turned up a few times. V usage is TRBV7-2 and J usage is TRBJ1-1, with TRBD1 matching 8 bases. Germline V lookup: CDR1 SGHTA, CDR2 FQGNSA. The CDR3 covers 16 residues. Unmatched junction bases numbered 12, after V lost 3 bases and J lost 6 bases. The CDR3 protein is CASSFRTGRIGAEAFF. CDR3 nucleotides: TGTGCCAGCAGCTTCCGGACAGGGAGAATCGGCGCTGAAGCTTTCTTT.

V gene TRBV6-5 combines with J gene TRBJ1-1; D remains unclear. Trimming took 1 base from V and 0 from J, leaving 9 bases between them. The germline V gene has CDR1 MNHEY and CDR2 SVGAGI. The CDR3 loop spans 15 amino acids. The CDR3 DNA is TGTGCCAGCAGTTACTACCGTAACATGAACACTGAAGCTTTCTTT. Amino acid sequence: CASSYYRNMNTEAFF.

The chain recombines TRBV7-2 with TRBJ2-2; TRBD1 matches 9 bases. This CDR3 has 16 amino acids. V lost 3 bases to trimming and J lost 1 base; unmatched junction nucleotides: 3. Germline loops: CDR1 SGHTA, CDR2 FQGNSA. The CDR3 here is CASSFLGQGNTGELFF. The CDR3 DNA sequence: TGTGCCAGCAGCTTTTTGGGACAGGGGAACACCGGGGAGCTGTTTTTT.

This clone was observed a few times. The V and J genes are TRBV2 and TRBJ1-1, with D hard to call. Trimming shortened V by 2 bases and J by 1 base, and 11 bases separated the two germline ends. The CDR3 totals 15 residues. Germline assignment: CDR1 SNHLY and CDR2 FYNNEI. CDR3 sequence: CASSESVLKNTEAFF. The CDR3 coding sequence is TGTGCCAGCAGTGAATCAGTGTTAAAGAACACTGAAGCTTTCTTT.

The J gene is TRBJ2-5, the V gene TRBV2; no reliable D call. CDR1 is SNHLY, CDR2 FYNNEI, per germline. V lost 4 bases, J lost 2 bases, and 2 bases lay in between. The CDR3 consists of 11 residues. CDR3 sequence: CASSAQETQYF. The CDR3 bases are TGTGCCAGCAGTGCTCAAGAGACCCAGTACTTC.

The V and J genes are TRBV11-2 and TRBJ2-2, with TRBD1 identical over 8 bases. The CDR3 extends over 16 amino acids. Germline values: CDR1 SGHAT, CDR2 FQNNGV. J gave up 6 bases and V 5 bases, and 11 bases lay outside the gene matches. CDR3 bases: TGTGCCAGCAGCCCCCTCTGGACAGGGATCCCCGGGGAGCTGTTTTTT. Amino acids: CASSPLWTGIPGELFF.

This chain links TRBV4-2 with TRBJ2-1; 7 bases line up with TRBD1. The J segment lost 0 bases and the V segment lost 4 bases, leaving 9 bases of the junction unmatched. Germline CDR1 and CDR2: LGHNA and YNFKEQ. This CDR3 is built from 17 residues. CDR3 sequence (DNA): TGTGCCAGCAGCCTCCGGACAGGACAAAGCTCCTACAATGAGCAGTTCTTC. It yields the protein CASSLRTGQSSYNEQFF.

The chain links TRBV6-5 to TRBJ2-2; 8 bases align to TRBD2. The trim removed 8 bases at V and 5 bases at J, leaving 10 bases unmatched. The CDR3 covers 15 residues. Germline V CDR1 and CDR2: MNHEY, SVGAGI. CDR3 nucleotides: TGTGCCAGCTTGCCCGGGAGGGGTTGGACCGGGGAGCTGTTTTTT. Its translation is CASLPGRGWTGELFF.

The V gene is TRBV4-3, the J gene TRBJ1-2, with D hard to call. V lost 0 bases and J lost 8, with 16 bases in between. The CDR3 length is 15 residues. Germline assignment: CDR1 LGHNA and CDR2 YSLEER. The CDR3 DNA follows: TGCGCCAGCAGCCAAGATTCCGGCGGTCCCCGAGGCTACACCTTC. Its translation: CASSQDSGGPRGYTF.

The rearrangement links TRBV19 to TRBJ2-7; TRBD1 aligns across 7 bases. From germline, CDR1 is LNHDA and CDR2 SQIVND (reference sequence). The V and J ends lost 2 bases and 5 bases, in that order; junction bases with no gene match: 9. This CDR3 spans 15 amino acids. CDR3: CASSIISGTDNEQYF. CDR3 nucleotides: TGTGCCAGTAGTATAATTTCAGGGACAGACAACGAGCAGTACTTC.

The V call is TRBV10-3, the J call TRBJ2-6, with 10 bases fitting TRBD1. Germline assignment: CDR1 ENHRY and CDR2 SYGVKD. V was pared by 9 bases and J by 4 bases, with 9 bases of the junction left unmatched. This CDR3 region has 16 residues. CDR3 sequence reads: CAIAPGTGVGANVLTF. The CDR3 coding sequence is TGTGCCATAGCCCCCGGGACAGGGGTCGGGGCCAACGTCCTGACTTTC.

The rearrangement links TRBV6-1 to TRBJ2-1; the match to TRBD2 covers 12 bases. Germline assignment: CDR1 MNHNS and CDR2 SASEGT. The CDR3 consists of 17 residues. V trimming: 4 bases; J trimming: 1 base; junction bases outside the gene matches: 5. DNA for the CDR3: TGTGCCAGCAGTGGACTAGCGGGAGTTGGGTCCTACAATGAGCAGTTCTTC. Its translation is CASSGLAGVGSYNEQFF.

This clone came up a few times. The chain couples TRBV5-1 to TRBJ2-7; D may be TRBD2 (5 bases). The V end was cut by 5 bases, the J end by 3 bases, with 15 bases between. CDR1 and CDR2 from the germline V gene are SGHRS and YFSETQ. The CDR3 covers 14 residues. CDR3 DNA sequence: TGCGCCAGCAGACCAATCCCGGGATACTACGAGCAGTACGTC. The encoded protein is CASRPIPGYYEQYV.

The genes are TRBV19 and TRBJ1-1; D call uncertain. The CDR3 sequence is 11 residues long. The ends were cut back, 8 bases at V and 4 bases at J, with 8 bases in the middle. Germline assignment: CDR1 LNHDA and CDR2 SQIVND (reference sequence). CDR3 residues: CASAGGTEAFF. As DNA, the CDR3 is TGTGCCAGTGCCGGAGGCACTGAAGCTTTCTTT.

The chain has TRBV7-2 and TRBJ2-1, with 7 bases that match TRBD1. The ends lost 6 bases at V and 9 bases at J; junction bases unmatched: 8. The CDR3 is 13 amino acids. Germline lookup yields CDR1 SGHTA and CDR2 FQGNSA. CDR3 nucleotides: TGTGCCAGCAGGGACTCCGGGGACAGTGAGCAGTTCTTC. Its protein product is CASRDSGDSEQFF.

CDR3 nucleotides: TGCAGCGTTGTAAGTGGGGACGGGAGGGCTTTCTTT. Protein product: CSVVSGDGRAFF. The chain employs TRBV29-1 and TRBJ1-1; possible D gene TRBD1, 5 bases. V gave up 4 bases and J gave up 11 bases, with 17 bases separating them. Germline V gene lookup returns CDR1 SQVTM and CDR2 ANQGSEA. The CDR3 sequence is 12 residues long. The full variable domain, rest sourced from reference TRBV29-1 and TRBJ1-1, is SAVISQKPSRDICQRGTSLTIQCQVDSQVTMMFWYRQQPGQSLTLIATANQGSEATYESGFVIDKFPISRPNLTFSTLTVSNMSPEDSSIYLCSVVSGDGRAFFGQGTRLTVV.

The rearrangement uses TRBV5-1 and TRBJ2-2; possible D gene TRBD1, 6 bases. V was clipped by 4 bases and J by 5 bases, with 15 bases between them. From germline, CDR1 is SGHRS and CDR2 YFSETQ. The CDR3 has 15 residues. The CDR3 is CASSLDSPSTGELFF. The CDR3 DNA sequence: TGCGCCAGCAGCCTGGACAGTCCTTCAACCGGGGAGCTGTTTTTT.

For this clone: The same CDR3 arises from other DNA sequences in this sample as well. The chain joins TRBV5-1 to TRBJ1-4; 9 bases are shared with TRBD1. The V gene's germline CDR1 is SGHRS and CDR2 YFSETQ. V gave up 4 bases and J gave up 8 bases; unmatched junction bases: 6. CDR3 length equals 14 residues. The CDR3 DNA reads as TGCGCCAGCAGCATGGGACAGGGAGGCGAAAAACTGTTTTTT. It yields the protein CASSMGQGGEKLFF.

The chain carries TRBV19 and TRBJ2-1, with D maybe TRBD1 (6 bases). Per germline, CDR1 LNHDA and CDR2 SQIVND (reference sequence). V dropped 1 base and J dropped 10 bases, with 17 bases sitting between them. This CDR3 is 15 amino acids long. The DNA of the CDR3 is TGTGCCAGTAGTATAGGGGCAGGGGTCTGGTCAGAGCAGTTCTTC. Translation: CASSIGAGVWSEQFF.